This T cell receptor beta chain was recovered during a study of cytomegalovirus exposure and HLA in healthy donors. The CDR3 spans 16 residues. With 0 bases clipped from V and 4 bases from J, the junction kept 7 bases outside the gene matches. Germline V gene sequence: CDR1 KGHSH, CDR2 LQKENI. Researchers ran the PCR with 60 Vbeta and 13 Jbeta primers. The assay was immunoSEQ multiplex PCR, and TCRdb's table has in-frame clones only and misses some. Of roughly 190,000 clones listed, roughly four fifths are singletons. The sequenced sample consisted of PBMCs. The receptor's source is a woman aged 25 to 45 in good health and CMV-seropositive. The chain combines TRBV18 with TRBJ2-5, with TRBD1 identical over 8 bases. The CDR3 nucleotides read TGTGCCAGCTCACCACCGGGGCGGGGACAGGCAGAGACCCAGTACTTC. As protein: CASSPPGRGQAETQYF. Full variable domain (remainder filled in from reference TRBV18 and TRBJ2-5): NAGVMQNPRHLVRRRGQEARLRCSPMKGHSHVYWYRQLPEEGLKFMVYLQKENIIDESGMPKERFSAEFPKEGPSILRIQQVVRGDSAAYFCASSPPGRGQAETQYFGPGTRLLVL.